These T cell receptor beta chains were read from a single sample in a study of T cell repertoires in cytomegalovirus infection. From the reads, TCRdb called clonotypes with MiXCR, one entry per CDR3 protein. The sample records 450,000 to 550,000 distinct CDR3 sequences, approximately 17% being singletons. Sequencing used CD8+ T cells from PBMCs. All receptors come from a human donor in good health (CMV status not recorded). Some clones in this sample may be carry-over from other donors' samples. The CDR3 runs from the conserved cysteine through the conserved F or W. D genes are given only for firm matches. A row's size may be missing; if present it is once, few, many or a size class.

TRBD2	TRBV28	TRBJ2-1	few	CASSTQLAGGYNEQFF	TGTGCCAGCAGTACTCAACTAGCGGGAGGATACAATGAGCAGTTCTTC
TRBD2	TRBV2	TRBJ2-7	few	CAMFGGLNEQYF	TGTGCCATGTTTGGGGGACTAAACGAGCAGTACTTC
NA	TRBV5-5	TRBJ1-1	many	CASSIARRGNTEAFF	TGTGCCAGCAGCATTGCCCGCCGGGGGAACACTGAAGCTTTCTTT
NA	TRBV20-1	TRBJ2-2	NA	CSAARGTDNTGELFF	TGCAGTGCGGCACGGGGGACAGATAACACCGGGGAGCTGTTTTTT
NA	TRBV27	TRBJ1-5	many	CASSVNVVTQPQHF	TGTGCCAGCAGTGTTAACGTGGTGACTCAGCCCCAGCATTTT
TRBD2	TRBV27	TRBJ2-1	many	CASEGLADNEQFF	TGTGCCAGCGAGGGACTAGCAGACAATGAGCAGTTCTTC
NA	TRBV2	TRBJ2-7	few	CAGGGRESYEQYF	TGTGCCGGAGGGGGGAGGGAGTCCTACGAGCAGTACTTC
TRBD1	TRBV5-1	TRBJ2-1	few	CASSYRGVVNEQFF	TGCGCCAGCAGCTACAGGGGGGTCGTCAATGAGCAGTTCTTC
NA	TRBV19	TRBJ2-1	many	CASSPATGKYYSLRSYNEQFF	TGTGCCAGTAGTCCGGCCACAGGGAAGTACTATTCTTTACGGTCCTACAATGAGCAGTTCTTC
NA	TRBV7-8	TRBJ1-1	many	CASSLRQSNTEAFF	TGTGCCAGCAGCTTAAGACAGTCGAACACTGAAGCTTTCTTT
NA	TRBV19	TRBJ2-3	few	CASSIHPSPTYRTALLDTQYF	TGTGCCAGTAGTATCCATCCCTCCCCGACCTACAGGACAGCCCTGCTGGATACGCAGTATTTT
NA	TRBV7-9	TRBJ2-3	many	CASVASSNPQYF	TGTGCCAGCGTTGCATCCTCAAATCCGCAGTATTTT
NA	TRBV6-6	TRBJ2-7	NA	CASSRLGEGASYEQYF	TGTGCCAGCAGTCGACTTGGGGAGGGGGCATCCTACGAGCAGTACTTC
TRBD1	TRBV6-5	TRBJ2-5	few	CASSTQTGGLETQYF	TGTGCCAGCAGTACCCAGACAGGGGGATTGGAGACCCAGTACTTC
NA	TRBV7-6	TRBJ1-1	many	CASSLRGKDTEAFF	TGTGCCAGCAGCTTACGGGGTAAGGACACTGAAGCTTTCTTT
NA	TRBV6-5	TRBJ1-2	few	CASTGGEWGYTF	TGTGCCAGCACTGGGGGGGAGTGGGGCTACACCTTC
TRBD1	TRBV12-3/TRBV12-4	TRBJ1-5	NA	CASSSWDRFSNQPQHF	TGTGCCAGCAGTTCCTGGGACAGGTTTAGCAATCAGCCCCAGCATTTT
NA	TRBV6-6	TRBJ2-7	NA	CASSYTGSYNEQYF	TGTGCCAGCAGTTACACCGGGTCGTACAACGAGCAGTACTTC
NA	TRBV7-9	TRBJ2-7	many	CASSRHYEQYF	TGTGCCAGCAGCCGCCACTACGAGCAGTACTTC
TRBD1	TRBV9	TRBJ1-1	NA	CASSPTGGPNTEAFF	TGTGCCAGCAGCCCCACAGGGGGCCCGAACACTGAAGCTTTCTTT
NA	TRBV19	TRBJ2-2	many	CASKGNTGELFF	TGTGCCAGTAAAGGGAACACCGGGGAGCTGTTTTTT
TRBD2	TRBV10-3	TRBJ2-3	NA	CAITQELGGTSGKGAQYF	TGTGCCATCACCCAGGAGCTGGGGGGGACTAGCGGGAAAGGGGCGCAGTATTTT
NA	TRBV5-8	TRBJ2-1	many	CASSLVGESYNEQFF	TGTGCCAGCAGCTTGGTAGGGGAATCCTACAATGAGCAGTTCTTC
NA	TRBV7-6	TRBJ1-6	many	CASSLTPDDNSPLHF	TGTGCCAGCAGCCTCACCCCCGATGATAATTCACCCCTCCACTTT
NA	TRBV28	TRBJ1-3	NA	CASSLGDSSSGNTIYF	TGTGCCAGCAGTTTAGGGGACTCCAGCTCTGGAAACACCATATATTTT
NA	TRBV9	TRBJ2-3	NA	CASRASSTDTQYF	TGTGCCTCCCGGGCAAGCAGCACAGATACGCAGTATTTT
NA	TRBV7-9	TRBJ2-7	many	CASSPKTGASYEQYF	TGTGCCAGCAGCCCAAAGACGGGGGCGTCCTACGAGCAGTACTTC
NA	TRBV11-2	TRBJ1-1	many	CASRHPRTANTEAFF	TGTGCCAGCAGACACCCACGGACAGCCAACACTGAAGCTTTCTTT
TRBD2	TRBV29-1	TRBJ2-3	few	CSAAKTIEDGRVAGDLDFTDTQYF	TGCAGCGCCGCTAAGACGATTGAAGACGGTCGGGTAGCGGGAGATTTGGACTTCACAGATACGCAGTATTTT
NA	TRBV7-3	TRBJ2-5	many	CASSDSGRETQYF	TGTGCCAGCAGCGATAGCGGACGGGAGACCCAGTACTTC
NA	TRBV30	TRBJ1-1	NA	CAWETGNPEAFF	TGTGCCTGGGAAACAGGGAACCCTGAAGCTTTCTTT
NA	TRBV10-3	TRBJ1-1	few	CAISESSSTRSEAFF	TGTGCCATCAGTGAGTCCTCATCGACGAGGTCTGAAGCTTTCTTT
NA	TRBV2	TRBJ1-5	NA	CASSATYISGNQPQHF	TGTGCCAGCAGCGCCACATACATTTCGGGCAATCAGCCCCAGCATTTT
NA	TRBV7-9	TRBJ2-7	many	CASSFTGEQYF	TGTGCCAGCAGCTTTACAGGCGAGCAGTACTTC
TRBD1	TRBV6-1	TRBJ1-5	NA	CAVHRDREAQPQHF	TGTGCCGTTCACCGGGACAGGGAGGCTCAGCCCCAGCATTTT
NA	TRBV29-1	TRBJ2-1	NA	CSVLDPGDEQFF	TGCAGCGTTTTGGATCCTGGCGATGAGCAGTTCTTC
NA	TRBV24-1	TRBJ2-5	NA	CATSDTNQETQYF	TGTGCCACCAGTGATACCAATCAAGAGACCCAGTACTTC
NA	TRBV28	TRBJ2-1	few	CASSFPGNEQFF	TGTGCCAGCAGTTTCCCCGGGAATGAGCAGTTCTTC
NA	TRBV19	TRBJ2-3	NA	CASSIASSNVASTDTQYF	TGTGCCAGTAGTATAGCATCTAGTAATGTGGCTAGCACAGATACGCAGTATTTT
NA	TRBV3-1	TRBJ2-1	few	CASSHSSLGTEQFF	TGTGCCAGCAGCCATAGCTCCCTGGGGACAGAGCAGTTCTTC
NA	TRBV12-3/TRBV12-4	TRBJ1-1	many	CASSLKEARGLNTEAFF	TGTGCCAGCAGTTTGAAAGAAGCGAGGGGTTTGAACACTGAAGCTTTCTTT